A single sample is the source of the 13 T cell receptor beta chains below, sequenced in a study of CD4 T cells in relation to SARS-CoV-2 and coronaviruses. Profiled with immunoSEQ multiplex PCR; TCRdb holds only in-frame clones, not every one. Here the sample spans almost 20,000 clones, around 81% being singletons. Their antigen targets remain unknown. Unexposed donor CD4+ T cells date from about 2011-2019, before the COVID-19 pandemic. CD4+ T cells were isolated from the cells after around 11 days of culture. Sequencing was carried out using CD4+ T cells from PBMCs, cultured in vitro. Receptor source: a human donor in good health.

This CDR3 reads CASSWAEETGNTIYF. The CDR3, as DNA: TGCGCCAGCAGCTGGGCCGAGGAGACTGGAAACACCATATATTTT. The chain is built from TRBV5-1 and TRBJ1-3; D is unresolved. CDR3 size: 15 residues. Trimming left V 3 bases short and J 2 bases short, with 12 bases between. Germline V gene data show CDR1 as SGHRS and CDR2 as YFSETQ.

The chain has TRBV9 and TRBJ2-3, with D perhaps given as TRBD1 or TRBD2 (6 bases each). V lost 5 bases and J 10 bases, leaving 17 bases between the germline ends. The germline CDR1 and CDR2 sequences are SGDLS and YYNGEE. The CDR3 extends over 13 amino acids. CDR3 loop: CASSHRDLVAQYF. The CDR3 nucleotides read TGTGCCAGCAGTCACAGGGACTTGGTAGCGCAGTATTTT.

The rearrangement joins TRBV18 to TRBJ2-5; D is ambiguous. The V end was cut by 1 base, the J end by 2 bases, with 8 bases between. This CDR3 is built from 14 residues. Germline V gene data show CDR1 as KGHSH and CDR2 as LQKENI. The CDR3 protein is CASSPQGGQETQYF. In nucleotides, the CDR3 is TGTGCCAGCTCACCACAGGGCGGTCAAGAGACCCAGTACTTC. Full variable domain (rest looked up from reference TRBV18 and TRBJ2-5): NAGVMQNPRHLVRRRGQEARLRCSPMKGHSHVYWYRQLPEEGLKFMVYLQKENIIDESGMPKERFSAEFPKEGPSILRIQQVVRGDSAAYFCASSPQGGQETQYFGPGTRLLVL.

This chain connects TRBV6-5 to TRBJ2-1, with 8 bases lining up with TRBD2. Germline V lookup: CDR1 MNHEY, CDR2 SVGAGI. This CDR3 comprises 14 residues. The V and J ends lost 7 bases and 2 bases, in that order; junction bases with no gene match: 4. CDR3 region: CASKPGLAYNEQFF. As DNA, the CDR3 is TGTGCCAGCAAGCCGGGACTAGCCTACAATGAGCAGTTCTTC.

This clone showed up just once. The rearrangement joins TRBV3-1 (or the pseudogene TRBV3-2) to TRBJ2-5, with TRBD2 matching over 9 bases. The CDR3 has 15 amino acids. The germline gives CDR1 LGHDT, CDR2 YNNKEL (reference sequence). V trimming: 4 bases; J trimming: 2 bases; junction bases outside the gene matches: 5. The CDR3 is CASSRSSGIQETQYF. In nucleotides, the CDR3 is TGTGCCAGCAGCCGGTCTAGCGGGATACAAGAGACCCAGTACTTC.

The V call is TRBV5-6, the J call TRBJ2-5; D tentatively reads TRBD1 or TRBD2 (6 bases each). The CDR3 runs to 15 residues. Germline loops: CDR1 SGHDT, CDR2 YYEEEE. V lost 3 bases to trimming and J lost 5 bases, with 17 bases between them. The CDR3 nucleotides read TGTGCCAGCAGCTACCCTTCGGGGGCGGAGGAGACCCAGTACTTC. Amino acid sequence: CASSYPSGAEETQYF. Supplemented by reference TRBV5-6 and TRBJ2-5, the full variable domain reads DAGVTQSPTHLIKTRGQQVTLRCSPKSGHDTVSWYQQALGQGPQFIFQYYEEEERQRGNFPDRFSGHQFPNYSSELNVNALLLGDSALYLCASSYPSGAEETQYFGPGTRLLVL.

This rearrangement joins TRBV19 to TRBJ1-2; 11 bases line up with TRBD1. This CDR3 comprises 18 residues. V shed 6 bases and J 5 bases; nucleotides not matched to a gene: 17. Germline CDR1 is LNHDA and CDR2 is SQIVND (reference sequence). CDR3 in amino acids: CASSLPASGTGGGYGYTF. The DNA for the CDR3 is TGTGCCAGTAGCCTACCCGCCTCCGGGACAGGGGGAGGGTATGGCTACACCTTC.

This clone was counted between two and nine times. The chain has TRBV11-2 and TRBJ2-7; perhaps D is TRBD1 or TRBD2 (6 bases each). Germline V lookup: CDR1 SGHAT, CDR2 FQNNGV. CDR3 length: 15 amino acids. Trimming took 0 bases from V and 5 from J, leaving 14 bases between them. CDR3 sequence reads: CASSLDRGGNDEQYF. The CDR3 bases are TGTGCCAGCAGCTTAGACCGAGGGGGGAACGACGAGCAGTACTTC. The whole variable domain, filled in from reference TRBV11-2 and TRBJ2-7, reads EAGVAQSPRYKIIEKRQSVAFWCNPISGHATLYWYQQILGQGPKLLIQFQNNGVVDDSQLPKDRFSAERLKGVDSTLKIQPAKLEDSAVYLCASSLDRGGNDEQYFGPGTRLTVT.

The chain joins TRBV3-1 (or the pseudogene TRBV3-2) to TRBJ2-2, with D tentatively TRBD2 (5 bases). Germline V gene sequence: CDR1 LGHDT, CDR2 YNNKEL (reference sequence). There are 15 residues in the CDR3. Trimming stripped 2 bases from V and 6 bases from J, with 13 bases between. The CDR3 coding sequence is TGTGCCAGCAGCCAATCATACGGAGGAGCCGGGGAGCTGTTTTTT. Translation gives CASSQSYGGAGELFF.

The chain is built from TRBV3-1 (or the pseudogene TRBV3-2) and TRBJ2-5; no clear D gene. The CDR3 length is 14 residues. Trimming took off 1 base at V and 2 bases at J, with 8 bases between the two ends. Germline assignment: CDR1 LGHDT and CDR2 YNNKEL (reference sequence). Written as DNA, the CDR3 is TGTGCCAGCAGCCAAGTCCCCCGGCAAGAGACCCAGTACTTC. It encodes CASSQVPRQETQYF.

CDR3 coding DNA: TGTGCCAGCAGCCAGGCGGCGGGAGACTACAATGAGCAGTTCTTC. This translates into CASSQAAGDYNEQFF. The chain uses TRBV9 and TRBJ2-1, with TRBD2 matching over 7 bases. Germline V gene sequence: CDR1 SGDLS, CDR2 YYNGEE. The CDR3 contains 15 residues. J lost 3 bases, V lost 4 bases, and 7 bases had no gene match.

The genes are TRBV4-1 and TRBJ1-6; TRBD1 aligns across 10 bases. The CDR3 runs to 18 residues. Germline trimming cut 1 base from V and 1 base from J; bases unmatched to any gene: 4. Germline V gene sequence: CDR1 MGHRA, CDR2 YSYEKL. CDR3: CASSQVRGQGSYNSPLHF. For the CDR3, the DNA is TGCGCCAGCAGCCAAGTGAGGGGACAGGGGTCCTATAATTCACCCCTCCACTTT.

The chain employs TRBV4-3 and TRBJ2-1; the match to TRBD2 covers 8 bases. Germline CDR1 LGHNA, CDR2 YSLEER. Losses at the gene ends were 0 bases for V and 4 bases for J; bases not matched to a gene: 11. The CDR3 is 18 amino acids. The DNA of the CDR3 is TGCGCCAGCAGCCAAGATGGAATAGCGGGAAAATCTTACAATGAGCAGTTCTTC. It is translated as CASSQDGIAGKSYNEQFF.